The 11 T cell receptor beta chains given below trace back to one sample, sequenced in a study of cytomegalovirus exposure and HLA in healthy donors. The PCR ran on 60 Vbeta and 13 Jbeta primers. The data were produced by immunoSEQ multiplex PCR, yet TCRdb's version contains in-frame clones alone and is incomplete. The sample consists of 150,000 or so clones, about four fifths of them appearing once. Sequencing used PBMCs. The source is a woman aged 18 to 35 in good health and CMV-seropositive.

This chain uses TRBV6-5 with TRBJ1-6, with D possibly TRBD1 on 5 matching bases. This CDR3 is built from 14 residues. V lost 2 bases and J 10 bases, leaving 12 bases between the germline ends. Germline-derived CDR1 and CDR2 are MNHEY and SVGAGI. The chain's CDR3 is CASSYDQGGSPLHF. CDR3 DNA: TGTGCCAGCAGTTACGACCAGGGTGGCTCACCCCTCCACTTT.

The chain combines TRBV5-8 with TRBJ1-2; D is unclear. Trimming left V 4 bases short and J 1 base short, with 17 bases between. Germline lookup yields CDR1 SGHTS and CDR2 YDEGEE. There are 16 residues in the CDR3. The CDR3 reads CASSAGGLRDNYGYTF. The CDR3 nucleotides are TGTGCCAGCAGCGCGGGCGGACTAAGGGATAACTATGGCTACACCTTC.

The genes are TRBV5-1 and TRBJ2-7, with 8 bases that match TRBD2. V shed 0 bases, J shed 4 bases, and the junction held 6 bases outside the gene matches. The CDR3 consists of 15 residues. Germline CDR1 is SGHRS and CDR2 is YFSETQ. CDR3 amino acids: CASSLDSGGTYEQYF. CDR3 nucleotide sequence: TGCGCCAGCAGCTTGGATTCGGGGGGGACATACGAGCAGTACTTC.

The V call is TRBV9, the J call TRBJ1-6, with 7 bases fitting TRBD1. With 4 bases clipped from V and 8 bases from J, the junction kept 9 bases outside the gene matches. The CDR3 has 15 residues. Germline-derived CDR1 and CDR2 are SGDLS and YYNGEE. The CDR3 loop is CASSPRGQPDSPLHF. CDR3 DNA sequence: TGTGCCAGCAGCCCCCGGGGACAGCCTGATTCACCCCTCCACTTT.

The CDR3 reads CASSHTTAELYRYTF. The CDR3 DNA is TGCGCCAGCAGCCACACGACAGCCGAGTTGTATCGCTACACCTTC. The V gene is TRBV4-1, the J gene TRBJ1-2, with D maybe TRBD1 (5 bases). CDR3 length: 15 amino acids. Per germline, CDR1 MGHRA and CDR2 YSYEKL. Trimming pared 3 bases from V and 9 bases from J, leaving 20 bases between.

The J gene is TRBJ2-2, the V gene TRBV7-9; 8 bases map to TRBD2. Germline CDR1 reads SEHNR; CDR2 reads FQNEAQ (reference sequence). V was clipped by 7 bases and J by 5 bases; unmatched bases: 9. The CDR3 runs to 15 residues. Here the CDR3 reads CASMWPGGETGELFF. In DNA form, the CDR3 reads TGTGCCAGCATGTGGCCGGGAGGGGAAACCGGGGAGCTGTTTTTT.

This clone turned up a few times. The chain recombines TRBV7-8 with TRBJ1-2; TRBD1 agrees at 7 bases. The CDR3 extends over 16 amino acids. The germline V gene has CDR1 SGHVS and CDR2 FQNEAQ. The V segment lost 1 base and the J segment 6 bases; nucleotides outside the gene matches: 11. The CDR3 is CASSLGPGQWSHGYTF. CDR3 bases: TGTGCCAGCAGCTTAGGACCGGGACAGTGGTCGCATGGCTACACCTTC.

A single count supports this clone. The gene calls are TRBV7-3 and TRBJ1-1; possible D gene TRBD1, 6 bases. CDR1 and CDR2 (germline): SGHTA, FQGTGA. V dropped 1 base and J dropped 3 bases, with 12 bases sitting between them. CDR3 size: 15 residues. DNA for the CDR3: TGTGCCAGCAGCTTAAAGGGGGACGGCTACACTGAAGCTTTCTTT. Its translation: CASSLKGDGYTEAFF.

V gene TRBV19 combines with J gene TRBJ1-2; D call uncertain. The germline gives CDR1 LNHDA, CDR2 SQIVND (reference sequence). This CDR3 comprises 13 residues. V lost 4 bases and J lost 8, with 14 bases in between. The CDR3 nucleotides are TGTGCCAGTAGTACCTCGGGGAGGCAGGGCTACACCTTC. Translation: CASSTSGRQGYTF.

DNA of the CDR3: TGTGCCAGCAGTCTTCCTGGGGGACACCGCACAGATACGCAGTATTTT. Protein: CASSLPGGHRTDTQYF. The chain links TRBV13 to TRBJ2-3; D possibly corresponds to TRBD1 (6 bases). CDR1 PRHDT and CDR2 FYEKMQ come from the germline V gene (reference sequence). The CDR3 totals 16 residues. The V gene lost 6 bases and the J gene lost 1 base, with 17 bases spanning the gap.

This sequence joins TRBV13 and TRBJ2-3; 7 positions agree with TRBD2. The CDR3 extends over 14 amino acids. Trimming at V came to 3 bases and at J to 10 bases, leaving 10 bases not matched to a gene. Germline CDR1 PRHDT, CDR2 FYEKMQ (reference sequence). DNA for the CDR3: TGTGCCAGCAGCTTCGGTCGTGGGGGGGGTCCGCAGTATTTT. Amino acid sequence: CASSFGRGGGPQYF.